The clone carrying this TCR beta chain was observed a few times. Antigen: not known. The data stem from a study of blood T cells in healthy people across ages. Study findings and constraints: There was a strong correlation between TCR beta diversity and naive T cell percentage. As age increased, TCR beta diversity per million T cells fell in a roughly linear fashion.

Together with a sample-barcoded 5' primer, a J-beta primer mix was included in a second PCR lasting roughly 6 to 12 cycles. A template-switch adaptor containing 12 random nucleotides labeled each cDNA molecule. TCRdb recomputed calls from the 5' RACE reads with MiXCR, one row per CDR3 protein. The table includes about 620,000 distinct CDR3 sequences, approximately 21% detected once. The V and J ends lost 6 bases and 9 bases respectively, with 18 bases between them. This CDR3 region has 14 residues. Specimen: blood. The clonotype was recovered from a man between 65 and 85 years old in good health. The chain links TRBV12-3 or TRBV12-4 to TRBJ2-4, with D possibly being TRBD2 (5 bases). In DNA, the CDR3 is TGTGCCAGCAGCCCCGGGAATGGGAAACTCATTCAGTACTTC. Translated, it gives CASSPGNGKLIQYF.